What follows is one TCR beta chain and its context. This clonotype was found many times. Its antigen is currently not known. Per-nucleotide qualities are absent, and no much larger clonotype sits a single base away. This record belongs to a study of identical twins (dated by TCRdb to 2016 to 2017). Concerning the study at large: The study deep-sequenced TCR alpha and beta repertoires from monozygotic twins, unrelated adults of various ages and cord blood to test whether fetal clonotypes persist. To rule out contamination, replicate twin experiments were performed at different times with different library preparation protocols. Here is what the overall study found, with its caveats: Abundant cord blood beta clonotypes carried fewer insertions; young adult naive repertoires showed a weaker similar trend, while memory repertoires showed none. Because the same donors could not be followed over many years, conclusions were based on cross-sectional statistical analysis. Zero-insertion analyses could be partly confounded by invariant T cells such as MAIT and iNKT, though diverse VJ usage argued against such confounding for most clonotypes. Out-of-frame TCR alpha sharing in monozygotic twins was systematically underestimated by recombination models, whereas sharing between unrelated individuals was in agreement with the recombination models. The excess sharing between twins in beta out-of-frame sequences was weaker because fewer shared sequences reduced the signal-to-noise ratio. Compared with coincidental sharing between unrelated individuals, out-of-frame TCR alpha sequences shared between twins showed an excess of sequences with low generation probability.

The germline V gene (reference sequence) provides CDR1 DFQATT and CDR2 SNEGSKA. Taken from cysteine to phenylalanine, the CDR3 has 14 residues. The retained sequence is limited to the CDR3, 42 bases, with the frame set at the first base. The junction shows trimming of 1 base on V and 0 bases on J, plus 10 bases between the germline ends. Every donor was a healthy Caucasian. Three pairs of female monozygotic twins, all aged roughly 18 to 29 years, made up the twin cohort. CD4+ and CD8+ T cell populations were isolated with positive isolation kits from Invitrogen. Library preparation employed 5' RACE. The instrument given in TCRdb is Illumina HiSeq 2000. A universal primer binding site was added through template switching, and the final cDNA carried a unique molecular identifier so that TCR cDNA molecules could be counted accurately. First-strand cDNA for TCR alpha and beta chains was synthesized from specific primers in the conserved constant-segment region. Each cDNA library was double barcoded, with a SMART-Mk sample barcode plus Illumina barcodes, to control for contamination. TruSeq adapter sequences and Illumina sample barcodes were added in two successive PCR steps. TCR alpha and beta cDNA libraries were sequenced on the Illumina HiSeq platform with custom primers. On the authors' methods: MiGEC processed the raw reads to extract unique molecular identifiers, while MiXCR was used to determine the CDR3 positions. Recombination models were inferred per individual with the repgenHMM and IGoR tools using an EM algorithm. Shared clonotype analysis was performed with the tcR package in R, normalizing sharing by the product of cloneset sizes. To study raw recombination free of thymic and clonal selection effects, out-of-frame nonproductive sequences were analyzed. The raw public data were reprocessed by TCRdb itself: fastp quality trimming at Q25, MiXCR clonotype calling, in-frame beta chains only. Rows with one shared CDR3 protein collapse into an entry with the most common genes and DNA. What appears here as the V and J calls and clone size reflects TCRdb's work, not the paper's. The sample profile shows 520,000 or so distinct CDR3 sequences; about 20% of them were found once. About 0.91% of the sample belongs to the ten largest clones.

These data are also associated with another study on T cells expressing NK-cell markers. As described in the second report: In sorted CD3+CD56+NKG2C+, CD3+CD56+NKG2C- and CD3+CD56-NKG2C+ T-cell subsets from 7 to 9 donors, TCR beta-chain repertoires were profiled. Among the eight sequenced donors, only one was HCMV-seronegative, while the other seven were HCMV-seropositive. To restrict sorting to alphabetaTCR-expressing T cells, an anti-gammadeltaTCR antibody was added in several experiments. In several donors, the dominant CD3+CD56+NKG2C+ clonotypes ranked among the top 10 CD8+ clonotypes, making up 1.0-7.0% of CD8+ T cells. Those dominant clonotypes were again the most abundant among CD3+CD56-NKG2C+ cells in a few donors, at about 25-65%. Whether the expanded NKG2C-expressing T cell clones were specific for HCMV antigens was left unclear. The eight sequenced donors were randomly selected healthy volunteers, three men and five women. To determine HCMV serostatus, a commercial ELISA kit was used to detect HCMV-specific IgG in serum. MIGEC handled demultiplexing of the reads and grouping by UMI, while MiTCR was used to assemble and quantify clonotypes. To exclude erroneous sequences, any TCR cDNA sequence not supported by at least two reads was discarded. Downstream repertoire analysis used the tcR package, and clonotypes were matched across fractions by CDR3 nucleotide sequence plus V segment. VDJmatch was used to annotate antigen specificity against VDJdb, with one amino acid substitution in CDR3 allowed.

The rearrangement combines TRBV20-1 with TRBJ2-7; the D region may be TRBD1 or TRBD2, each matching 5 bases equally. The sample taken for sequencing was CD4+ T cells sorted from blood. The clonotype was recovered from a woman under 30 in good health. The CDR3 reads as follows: CSARGAGSSYEQYF. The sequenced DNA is TGCAGTGCTAGAGGGGCAGGGAGCTCCTACGAGCAGTACTTC.